The clone carrying this T cell receptor (beta chain) has ten or more counts. As yet, its antigen is unknown. CDR3 size: 11 residues. V lost 5 bases, J lost 9 bases, and 1 base stayed unmatched. Germline V gives CDR1 SEHNR, CDR2 FQNEAQ (reference sequence). Those patients with uncontrolled infection, other autoimmune disease, pregnancy or lactation were excluded. In making diagnoses, clinical symptoms, serum thyroxine and TRAb, thyroid ultrasound and orbital computed tomography were all used. A sample of blood taken at first hyperthyroidism diagnosis preceded any ophthalmopathy symptoms. Amplification yielded TCR beta CDR3 regions, with RNA transcripts as the source. When the TCR CDR3 underwent first-round RT-PCR, the HTBI primer set was used. TCRdb processed the multiplex PCR reads anew with MiXCR; each CDR3 protein has one entry. The sample shows about 400,000 distinct CDR3 sequences, more than 15% of them seen only once.

These data come from a study of T cells in Graves' hyperthyroidism and ophthalmopathy. Findings and caveats of the study: From stable hyperthyroidism, ophthalmopathy was separated by a 13 V-J model.

This receptor was taken from a woman aged 18-35 years with Graves' hyperthyroidism that later progressed to Graves' ophthalmopathy. The sample taken for sequencing was blood. This chain connects TRBV7-9 to TRBJ2-1, with 7 bases that match TRBD1. The CDR3 reads CASSRQGEQFF. For the CDR3, the DNA is TGTGCCAGCAGCCGACAGGGTGAGCAGTTCTTC.